This T cell receptor (beta chain) was obtained from a study of neurological immune-mediated disorders. Stored at -80 C, 2 million PBMCs were the source of the unsorted libraries. Study-wide results and limits: For the multiple sclerosis repertoire cluster, an association with any clinical or MRI feature was absent.

This clonotype has a count of ten or more. Its specificity is not known. The germline V gene encodes CDR1 SQVTM and CDR2 ANQGSEA. The CDR3 runs to 14 residues. V was pared by 8 bases and J by 0 bases, with 16 bases between. MiXCR, run by TCRdb on the 5' RACE reads, gives a single entry per CDR3 protein. The table shows about 29,000 distinct CDR3 sequences, with 3.3% occurring only once. The sample consisted of PBMCs. The V call is TRBV29-1, the J call TRBJ1-1; tentatively, D is TRBD1 (6 bases). The origin of this receptor is a woman aged 30 to 39 with multiple sclerosis. The CDR3 bases are TGCAGCAGGGGGTTTGGCTTGATGAACACTGAAGCTTTCTTT. Translation gives CSRGFGLMNTEAFF. The entire variable domain, with the rest obtained from reference TRBV29-1 and TRBJ1-1, is as follows: SAVISQKPSRDICQRGTSLTIQCQVDSQVTMMFWYRQQPGQSLTLIATANQGSEATYESGFVIDKFPISRPNLTFSTLTVSNMSPEDSSIYLCSRGFGLMNTEAFFGQGTRLTVV.